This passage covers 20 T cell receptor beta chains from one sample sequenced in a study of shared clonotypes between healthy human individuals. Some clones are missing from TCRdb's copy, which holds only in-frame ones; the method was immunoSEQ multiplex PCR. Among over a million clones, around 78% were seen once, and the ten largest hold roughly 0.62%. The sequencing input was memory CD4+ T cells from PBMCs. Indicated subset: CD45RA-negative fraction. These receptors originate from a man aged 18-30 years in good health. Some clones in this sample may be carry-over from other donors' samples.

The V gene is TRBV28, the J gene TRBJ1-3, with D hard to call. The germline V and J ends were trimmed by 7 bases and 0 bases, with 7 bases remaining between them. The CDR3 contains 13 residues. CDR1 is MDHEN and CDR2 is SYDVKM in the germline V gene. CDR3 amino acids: CASTGGSGNTIYF. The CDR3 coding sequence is TGTGCCAGCACGGGCGGCTCTGGAAACACCATATATTTT.

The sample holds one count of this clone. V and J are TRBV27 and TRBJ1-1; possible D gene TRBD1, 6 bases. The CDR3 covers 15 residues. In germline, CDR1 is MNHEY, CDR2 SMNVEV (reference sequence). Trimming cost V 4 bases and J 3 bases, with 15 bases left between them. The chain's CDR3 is CASSSWGAGDTEAFF. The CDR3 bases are TGTGCCAGCAGTTCCTGGGGGGCTGGGGACACTGAAGCTTTCTTT.

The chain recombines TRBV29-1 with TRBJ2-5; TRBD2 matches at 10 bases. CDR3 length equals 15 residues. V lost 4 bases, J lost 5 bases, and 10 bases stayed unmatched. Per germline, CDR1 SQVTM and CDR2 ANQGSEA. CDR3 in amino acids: CSVARLAGVGETQYF. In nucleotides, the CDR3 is TGCAGCGTTGCGAGGCTAGCGGGAGTGGGGGAGACCCAGTACTTC.

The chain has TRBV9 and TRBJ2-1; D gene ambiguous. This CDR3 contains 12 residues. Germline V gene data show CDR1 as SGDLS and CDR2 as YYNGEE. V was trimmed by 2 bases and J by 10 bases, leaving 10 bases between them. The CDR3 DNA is TGTGCCAGCAGCGTGACCCTGGGGGAGCAGTTCTTC. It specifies CASSVTLGEQFF.

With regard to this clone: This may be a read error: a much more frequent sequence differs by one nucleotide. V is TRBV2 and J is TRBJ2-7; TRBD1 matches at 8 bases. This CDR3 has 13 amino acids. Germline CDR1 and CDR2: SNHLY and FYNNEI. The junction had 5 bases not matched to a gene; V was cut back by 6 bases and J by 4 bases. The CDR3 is CASRRDRSYEQYF. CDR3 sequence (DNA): TGTGCCAGCAGACGGGACAGGTCGTACGAGCAGTACTTC.

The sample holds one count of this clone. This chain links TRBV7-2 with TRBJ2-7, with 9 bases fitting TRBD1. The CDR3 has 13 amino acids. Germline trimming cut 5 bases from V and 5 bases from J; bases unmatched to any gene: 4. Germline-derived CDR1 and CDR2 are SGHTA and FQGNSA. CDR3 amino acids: CASSTRTGDEQYF. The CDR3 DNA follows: TGTGCCAGCAGCACCCGGACAGGGGACGAGCAGTACTTC.

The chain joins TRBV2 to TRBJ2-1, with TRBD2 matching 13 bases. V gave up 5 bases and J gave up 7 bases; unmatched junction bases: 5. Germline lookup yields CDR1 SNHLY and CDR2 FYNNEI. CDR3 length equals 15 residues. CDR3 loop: CASSTTSGRGNEQFF. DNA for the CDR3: TGTGCCAGCAGTACCACTAGCGGGAGGGGTAATGAGCAGTTCTTC.

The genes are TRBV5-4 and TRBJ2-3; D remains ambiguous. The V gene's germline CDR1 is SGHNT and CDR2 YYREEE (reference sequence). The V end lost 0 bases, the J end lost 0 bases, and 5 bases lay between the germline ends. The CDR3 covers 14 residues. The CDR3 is CASSLGQSTDTQYF. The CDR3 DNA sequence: TGTGCCAGCAGCTTGGGGCAGAGCACAGATACGCAGTATTTT.

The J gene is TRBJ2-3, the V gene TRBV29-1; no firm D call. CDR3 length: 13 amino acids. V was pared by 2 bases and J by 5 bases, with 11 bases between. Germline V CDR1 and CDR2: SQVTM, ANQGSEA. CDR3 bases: TGCAGCGTTGAAAGGAATAGGCTAGATACGCAGTATTTT. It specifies CSVERNRLDTQYF.

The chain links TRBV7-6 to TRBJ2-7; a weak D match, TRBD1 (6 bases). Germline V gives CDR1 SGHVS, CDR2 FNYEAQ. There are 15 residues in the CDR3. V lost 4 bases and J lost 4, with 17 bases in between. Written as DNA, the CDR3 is TGTGCCAGCAGCTCCTTTTCAGGGGCCCCTTACGAGCAGTACTTC. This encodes CASSSFSGAPYEQYF.

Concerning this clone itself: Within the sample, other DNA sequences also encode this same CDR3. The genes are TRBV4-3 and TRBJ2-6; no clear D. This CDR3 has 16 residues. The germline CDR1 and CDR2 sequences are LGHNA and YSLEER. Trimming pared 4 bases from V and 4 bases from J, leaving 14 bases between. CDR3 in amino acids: CASSRGQGSGANVLTF. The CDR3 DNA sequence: TGCGCCAGCAGCCGTGGCCAAGGCTCCGGGGCCAACGTCCTGACTTTC.

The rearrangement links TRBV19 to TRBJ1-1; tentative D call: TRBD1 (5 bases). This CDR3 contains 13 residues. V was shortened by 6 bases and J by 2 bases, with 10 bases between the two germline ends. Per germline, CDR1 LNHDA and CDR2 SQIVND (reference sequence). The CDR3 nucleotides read TGTGCCAGTAGGTGGGGACTAAACACTGAAGCTTTCTTT. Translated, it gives CASRWGLNTEAFF.

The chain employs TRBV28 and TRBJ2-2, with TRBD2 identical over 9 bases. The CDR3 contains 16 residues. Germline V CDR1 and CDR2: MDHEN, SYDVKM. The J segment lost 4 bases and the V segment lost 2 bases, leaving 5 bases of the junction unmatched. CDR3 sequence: CASSLAGGPGTGELFF. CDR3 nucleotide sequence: TGTGCCAGCAGTTTAGCGGGAGGGCCGGGCACCGGGGAGCTGTTTTTT.

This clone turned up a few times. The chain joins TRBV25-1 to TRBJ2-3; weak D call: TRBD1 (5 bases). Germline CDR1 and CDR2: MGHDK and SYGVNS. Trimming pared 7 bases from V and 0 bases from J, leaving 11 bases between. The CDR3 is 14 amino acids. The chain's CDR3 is CASKGFLSTDTQYF. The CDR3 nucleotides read TGTGCCAGCAAGGGGTTTCTAAGCACAGATACGCAGTATTTT.

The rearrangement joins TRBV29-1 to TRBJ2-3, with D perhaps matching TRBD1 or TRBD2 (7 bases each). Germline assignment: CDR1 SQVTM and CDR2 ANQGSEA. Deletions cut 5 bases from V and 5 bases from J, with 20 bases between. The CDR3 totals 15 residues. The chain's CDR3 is CSVTPRGGGKDTQYF. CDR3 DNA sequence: TGCAGCGTTACCCCTCGGGGAGGGGGCAAAGATACGCAGTATTTT.

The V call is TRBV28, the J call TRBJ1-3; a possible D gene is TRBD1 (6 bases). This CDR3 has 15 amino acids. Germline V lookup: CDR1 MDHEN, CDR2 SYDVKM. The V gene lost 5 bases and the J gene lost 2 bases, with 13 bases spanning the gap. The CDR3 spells CASSPRGGAGNTIYF. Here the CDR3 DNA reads TGTGCCAGCAGTCCTAGGGGGGGGGCTGGAAACACCATATATTTT.

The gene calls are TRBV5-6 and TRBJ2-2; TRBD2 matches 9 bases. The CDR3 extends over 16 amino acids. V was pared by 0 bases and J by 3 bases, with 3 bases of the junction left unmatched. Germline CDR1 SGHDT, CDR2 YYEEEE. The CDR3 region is CASSLAAGGDTGELFF. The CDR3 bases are TGTGCCAGCAGCTTGGCCGCGGGAGGGGACACCGGGGAGCTGTTTTTT.

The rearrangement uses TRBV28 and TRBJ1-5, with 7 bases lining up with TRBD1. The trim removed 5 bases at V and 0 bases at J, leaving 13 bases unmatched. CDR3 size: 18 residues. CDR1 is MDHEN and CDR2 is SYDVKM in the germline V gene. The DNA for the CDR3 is TGTGCCAGCAGTCCCACAGGGGCGGGAGGGTATAGCAATCAGCCCCAGCATTTT. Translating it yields CASSPTGAGGYSNQPQHF.

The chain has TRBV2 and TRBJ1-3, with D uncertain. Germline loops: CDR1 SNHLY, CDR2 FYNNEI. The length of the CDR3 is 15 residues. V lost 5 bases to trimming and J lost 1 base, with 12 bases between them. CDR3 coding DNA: TGTGCCAGCAGTTACCACCCGGGATCTGGAAACACCATATATTTT. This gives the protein CASSYHPGSGNTIYF.

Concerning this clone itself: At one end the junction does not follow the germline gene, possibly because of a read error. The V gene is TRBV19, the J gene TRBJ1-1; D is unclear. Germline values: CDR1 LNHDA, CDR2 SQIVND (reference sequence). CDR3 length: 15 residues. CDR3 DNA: TGTACCAGTAGTATAATAGGGTCGGGGAGCACTGAAGCTTTCTTT. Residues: CTSSIIGSGSTEAFF. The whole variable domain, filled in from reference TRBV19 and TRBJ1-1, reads DGGITQSPKYLFRKEGQNVTLSCEQNLNHDAMYWYRQDPGQGLRLIYYSQIVNDFQKGDIAEGYSVSREKKESFPLTVTSAQKNPTAFYLCTSSIIGSGSTEAFFGQGTRLTVV.